This T cell receptor beta chain came from a study of cytomegalovirus exposure and HLA in healthy donors. This CDR3 contains 14 residues. Losses at the gene ends were 5 bases for V and 3 bases for J; bases not matched to a gene: 6. Germline V CDR1 and CDR2: MNHNY, SVGAGI (reference sequence). Sequencing used immunoSEQ multiplex PCR; TCRdb keeps in-frame clones, though not all of them. The profile shows approximately 260,000 clones, more than 75% of them singletons. What was sequenced was PBMCs. This sequence was found in a woman under 40 in good health and CMV-seropositive. V usage is TRBV6-6 and J usage is TRBJ1-2; 7 nucleotides agree with TRBD1. This chain's CDR3 is CASSRRQGDYGYTF. CDR3 coding DNA: TGTGCCAGCAGTCGACGACAGGGTGACTATGGCTACACCTTC.